This TCR beta chain appears in the sequencing data of a study of T cell clonality in common variable immunodeficiency. Points from the study as a whole: Fewer deletions and N-nucleotide insertions were reportedly seen in common variable immunodeficiency TCR beta sequences.

The CDR3 is 15 residues long. V was pared by 3 bases and J by 4 bases, with 4 bases of the junction left unmatched. Per germline, CDR1 LNHDA and CDR2 SQIVND (reference sequence). The method was immunoSEQ multiplex PCR; TCRdb's version includes in-frame clones alone and lacks a portion of them. The repertoire yields tens of thousands of clones, none seen only once; the top ten contain around 5%. This clone was observed a few times. The antigen remains unidentified. From the germline J gene comes the end of the CDR3, since the read stops 3 residues before it. The chain recombines TRBV19 with TRBJ1-2; 11 bases line up with TRBD1. The sample was peripheral blood mononuclear cells. This TCR derives from a human donor with common variable immunodeficiency. The DNA read from the CDR3 is TGTGCCAGTAGTATGGGACAGGGGGATAGCTATGGC. Its translation: CASSMGQGDSYG. The CDR3 as a whole reads CASSMGQGDSYGYTF. Full variable domain (missing parts from reference TRBV19 and TRBJ1-2): DGGITQSPKYLFRKEGQNVTLSCEQNLNHDAMYWYRQDPGQGLRLIYYSQIVNDFQKGDIAEGYSVSREKKESFPLTVTSAQKNPTAFYLCASSMGQGDSYGYTFGSGTRLTVV.